These 20 T cell receptor beta chains were all obtained from the same sample, sequenced in a study of blood T cell repertoires in COVID-19. Libraries were prepared by immunoSEQ multiplex PCR; TCRdb keeps only in-frame clonotypes and omits some of them. The sample holds some 120,000 clones; about 88% are singletons and the top ten take about 1.6%. Specimen: peripheral blood. Receptors were obtained from a human donor in a cohort sampled during active COVID-19.

The chain links TRBV29-1 to TRBJ1-2; the D is unclear. The CDR3 runs 12 residues. Per germline, CDR1 SQVTM and CDR2 ANQGSEA. Trimming took off 3 bases at V and 8 bases at J, with 13 bases between the two ends. The CDR3 reads CSVEDLSPGYTF. The CDR3 region has the DNA TGCAGCGTTGAGGACTTAAGCCCGGGCTACACCTTC.

This clone was seen just once. The CDR3 coding sequence is TGTGCCAGCAACCCTATAGCGGGGGCGTACAATGAGCAGTTCTTC. Protein: CASNPIAGAYNEQFF. This chain connects TRBV2 to TRBJ2-1; 9 nucleotides agree with TRBD2. The germline V gene has CDR1 SNHLY and CDR2 FYNNEI. Trimming at V came to 7 bases and at J to 4 bases, leaving 8 bases not matched to a gene. The CDR3 runs 15 residues.

The genes are TRBV5-4 and TRBJ2-5; TRBD2 agrees at 8 bases. J gave up 2 bases and V 4 bases, and 4 bases lay outside the gene matches. The CDR3 totals 14 residues. Germline CDR1 SGHNT, CDR2 YYREEE (reference sequence). CDR3 in amino acids: CASSPGGPQETQYF. CDR3 sequence (DNA): TGTGCCAGCAGCCCGGGAGGGCCGCAAGAGACCCAGTACTTC.

The V call is TRBV5-1, the J call TRBJ2-1; no definite D call. In germline, CDR1 is SGHRS, CDR2 YFSETQ. The CDR3 sequence is 15 residues long. Trimming removed 4 bases at V and 0 bases at J, with 11 bases between. This CDR3 is CASSPRTSSYNEQFF. The CDR3 DNA is TGCGCCAGCAGCCCCCGTACGAGCTCCTACAATGAGCAGTTCTTC.

CDR3 in amino acids: CASSLAGTGGYGAFF. The CDR3 coding sequence is TGCGCCAGCAGCTTGGCCGGGACAGGGGGCTATGGAGCTTTCTTT. The rearrangement uses TRBV5-1 and TRBJ1-1, with 12 bases identical to TRBD1. The CDR3 extends over 15 amino acids. Unmatched junction bases numbered 7, after V lost 0 bases and J lost 10 bases. Per germline, CDR1 SGHRS and CDR2 YFSETQ.

V and J are TRBV5-5 and TRBJ2-1; 8 bases are shared with TRBD1. The V and J ends lost 6 bases and 4 bases, in that order; junction bases with no gene match: 12. Germline values: CDR1 SGHKS, CDR2 YYEKEE (reference sequence). The CDR3 spans 16 residues. In DNA form, the CDR3 reads TGTGCCAGCATCGAGTATGGGACAGGCGTTTACAATGAGCAGTTCTTC. It specifies CASIEYGTGVYNEQFF.

The rearrangement uses TRBV10-3 and TRBJ2-7; 9 bases agree with TRBD2. V trimming: 3 bases; J trimming: 0 bases; junction bases outside the gene matches: 6. This CDR3 has 16 residues. CDR1 and CDR2 (germline): ENHRY, SYGVKD. CDR3 amino acids: CAISDVVSGSSYEQYF. The DNA of the CDR3 is TGTGCCATCAGTGACGTGGTTAGCGGGAGCTCCTACGAGCAGTACTTC.

The chain uses TRBV2 and TRBJ1-2; 7 nucleotides line up with TRBD1. After removal of 7 bases from V and 8 bases from J, the junction contained 13 bases not matched to a gene. The V gene's germline CDR1 is SNHLY and CDR2 FYNNEI. The CDR3 totals 14 residues. The CDR3 coding sequence is TGTGCCAGCACGTTCGATAGAGGGGGCCAGGGCTACACCTTC. It codes for CASTFDRGGQGYTF. Full variable domain (remainder filled in from reference TRBV2 and TRBJ1-2): EPEVTQTPSHQVTQMGQEVILRCVPISNHLYFYWYRQILGQKVEFLVSFYNNEISEKSEIFDDQFSVERPDGSNFTLKIRSTKLEDSAMYFCASTFDRGGQGYTFGSGTRLTVV.

The CDR3 reads CASSLSPDRVSSEAFF. The CDR3 DNA sequence: TGTGCCAGCAGCCTATCTCCTGACAGGGTCTCGTCTGAAGCTTTCTTT. The gene calls are TRBV21-1 and TRBJ1-1; the table assigns TRBD1, which was not confirmed against the DNA. TRBV21-1 is recorded as a pseudogene. The CDR3 runs 16 residues.

V and J are TRBV9 and TRBJ2-2, with 7 bases that match TRBD2. Per germline, CDR1 SGDLS and CDR2 YYNGEE. The trim removed 5 bases at V and 0 bases at J, leaving 4 bases unmatched. The CDR3 contains 15 residues. The CDR3 nucleotides read TGTGCCAGCAGTCTGAGCGGGACGAACACCGGGGAGCTGTTTTTT. As protein: CASSLSGTNTGELFF.

The table lists this clone with a count of one. The chain couples TRBV27 to TRBJ2-2; 10 bases align to TRBD2. The CDR3 length is 18 residues. V trimming: 0 bases; J trimming: 4 bases; junction bases outside the gene matches: 8. Germline assignment: CDR1 MNHEY and CDR2 SMNVEV (reference sequence). CDR3 sequence reads: CASSLSLVIAGGTGELFF. The CDR3 DNA sequence: TGTGCCAGCAGTTTATCCCTCGTGATAGCGGGAGGCACCGGGGAGCTGTTTTTT.

V is TRBV6-5 and J is TRBJ1-1; maybe TRBD1 (5 bases). Deletions cut 6 bases from V and 4 bases from J, with 12 bases between. The CDR3 spans 13 residues. Germline loops: CDR1 MNHEY, CDR2 SVGAGI. The CDR3 DNA reads as TGTGCCAGCAGACAACCGGGGGGCACTGAAGCTTTCTTT. Translating gives CASRQPGGTEAFF.

Concerning this clone itself: The sample holds other DNA sequences that translate to the same CDR3. The J gene is TRBJ1-5, the V gene TRBV2; TRBD1 matches at 8 bases. The germline V gene has CDR1 SNHLY and CDR2 FYNNEI. V gave up 8 bases and J gave up 0 bases; unmatched junction bases: 3. The length of the CDR3 is 14 residues. Written as DNA, the CDR3 is TGTGCCAGCCGCAGGGGGCATAGCAATCAGCCCCAGCATTTT. Translation: CASRRGHSNQPQHF.

The rearrangement uses TRBV5-5 and TRBJ2-7; D possibly corresponds to TRBD2 (7 bases). CDR1 and CDR2 from the germline V gene are SGHKS and YYEKEE (reference sequence). V was shortened by 2 bases and J by 0 bases, with 12 bases between the two germline ends. The CDR3 has 15 amino acids. DNA of the CDR3: TGTGCCAGCAGCTTTGAGGCGGGGGCCTCCTACGAGCAGTACTTC. It codes for CASSFEAGASYEQYF.

The chain employs TRBV7-2 and TRBJ2-2; a weak D match, TRBD2 (6 bases). This CDR3 has 16 residues. Germline CDR1 and CDR2: SGHTA and FQGNSA. V gave up 5 bases and J gave up 4 bases, with 17 bases separating them. CDR3 amino acids: CASSPGRAGGTGELFF. In DNA form, the CDR3 reads TGTGCCAGCAGCCCAGGACGGGCCGGGGGCACCGGGGAGCTGTTTTTT.

This chain joins TRBV2 and TRBJ2-2; 11 bases match TRBD1. Trimming took 7 bases from V and 6 from J; bases not matched to a gene: 4. This CDR3 is built from 14 residues. Germline V gene lookup returns CDR1 SNHLY and CDR2 FYNNEI. The CDR3 here is CASKGQGGSGELFF. CDR3 in DNA: TGTGCCAGCAAGGGACAGGGGGGTTCCGGGGAGCTGTTTTTT. Combining the CDR3 with reference TRBV2 and TRBJ2-2 gives the whole variable domain EPEVTQTPSHQVTQMGQEVILRCVPISNHLYFYWYRQILGQKVEFLVSFYNNEISEKSEIFDDQFSVERPDGSNFTLKIRSTKLEDSAMYFCASKGQGGSGELFFGEGSRLTVL.

This clone appeared once. The chain couples TRBV6-5 to TRBJ2-3, with 7 nucleotides matching TRBD1. J lost 5 bases, V lost 2 bases, and 7 bases had no gene match. Germline CDR1 MNHEY, CDR2 SVGAGI. CDR3 length equals 15 residues. The CDR3, as DNA: TGTGCCAGCAGTTACAGCGACAGGGCGGTAGATACGCAGTATTTT. This encodes CASSYSDRAVDTQYF.

The chain joins TRBV19 to TRBJ2-7, with a possible D match to TRBD2 (6 bases). From germline, CDR1 is LNHDA and CDR2 SQIVND (reference sequence). Trimming pared 7 bases from V and 5 bases from J, leaving 21 bases between. The CDR3 sequence is 15 residues long. Written as DNA, the CDR3 is TGTGCCAGTACCTCGAATGAAGGCGGGAAGGACGAGCAGTACTTC. It yields the protein CASTSNEGGKDEQYF.

This chain uses TRBV5-1 with TRBJ2-7; D gene ambiguous. CDR1 is SGHRS, CDR2 YFSETQ, per germline. The CDR3 runs 14 residues. V was clipped by 1 base and J by 5 bases, with 13 bases between them. The DNA of the CDR3 is TGCGCCAGCAGCTTGAGGCTAGATCGGGACGAGCAGTACTTC. It specifies CASSLRLDRDEQYF.

The genes are TRBV2 and TRBJ2-7; 11 bases are shared with TRBD2. Germline V gene lookup returns CDR1 SNHLY and CDR2 FYNNEI. The CDR3 loop spans 13 amino acids. J was trimmed by 2 bases and V by 6 bases; bases with no gene match: 0. The CDR3 region has the DNA TGTGCCAGCAGGGGACTAGCGGCCTACGAGCAGTACTTC. Its translation: CASRGLAAYEQYF.